The 13 T cell receptor beta chains reported below all come from one sample, sequenced in a study of CD8 T cells in ankylosing spondylitis. Study observations and caveats: Blood of patients with ankylosing spondylitis appeared to be characterized by a TCR beta motif of several highly homologous variants.

TCRdb independently ran MiXCR on the 5' RACE reads; one entry per CDR3 protein. The sample records about 340,000 distinct CDR3 sequences, roughly 8% being singletons. These TCRs' antigens remain unknown. The material sequenced was blood, either unsorted or a sorted T cell fraction (not recorded which). These receptors all come from a male donor with ankylosing spondylitis.

This clonotype was seen ten or more times. The chain has TRBV12-3 or TRBV12-4 and TRBJ1-1, with D hard to call. The CDR3 spans 14 residues. Trimming took 5 bases from V and 0 from J, leaving 10 bases between them. The CDR3 DNA is TGTGCCAGCAGTCGTTTAAACTTGAACACTGAAGCTTTCTTT. Translating gives CASSRLNLNTEAFF.

The sample holds a few counts of this clonotype. The chain links TRBV7-2 to TRBJ2-3; 14 bases map to TRBD2. Trimming cost V 2 bases and J 5 bases; bases outside gene matches: 3. The germline CDR1 and CDR2 sequences are SGHTA and FQGNSA. This CDR3 has 16 amino acids. The CDR3 region is CASSLFGTSGGDTQYF. The CDR3 DNA sequence: TGTGCCAGCAGCTTATTTGGGACTAGCGGGGGAGATACGCAGTATTTT.

The V gene is TRBV5-5, the J gene TRBJ2-1, with 11 bases identical to TRBD2. The J segment lost 7 bases and the V segment lost 6 bases, leaving 12 bases of the junction unmatched. Germline lookup yields CDR1 SGHKS and CDR2 YYEKEE (reference sequence). The CDR3 spans 16 residues. Here the CDR3 DNA reads TGTGCCAGCATCCAGGGGCCGGGACTAGCGGTGAATGAGCAGTTCTTC. This encodes CASIQGPGLAVNEQFF.

This clonotype was recorded a few times. The V call is TRBV5-5, the J call TRBJ1-5, with D hard to call. The CDR3 extends over 13 amino acids. Deletions cut 4 bases from V and 4 bases from J, with 9 bases between. CDR1 is SGHKS, CDR2 YYEKEE, per germline (reference sequence). The CDR3, as DNA: TGTGCCAGCAGCAAAACAGTAAATCAGCCCCAGCATTTT. Encoded protein: CASSKTVNQPQHF.

The chain recombines TRBV20-1 with TRBJ2-5; TRBD1 agrees at 8 bases. Looked up from germline, CDR1 is DFQATT and CDR2 is SNEGSKA (reference sequence). The CDR3 loop spans 17 amino acids. V gave up 5 bases and J gave up 4 bases; unmatched junction bases: 18. CDR3 DNA: TGCAGTGCTGGGACCTTAGACAGGGGAGGAGGTAGAGAGACCCAGTACTTC. This translates into CSAGTLDRGGGRETQYF.

In this sample, this clonotype turned up a few times. V usage is TRBV20-1 and J usage is TRBJ2-7, with D hard to call. V was shortened by 6 bases and J by 6 bases, with 15 bases between the two germline ends. CDR1 DFQATT and CDR2 SNEGSKA come from the germline V gene (reference sequence). The length of the CDR3 is 12 residues. This CDR3 is CSASEPYGEQYF. CDR3 sequence (DNA): TGCAGTGCCTCCGAGCCCTACGGCGAGCAGTACTTC.

V gene TRBV13 combines with J gene TRBJ2-7, with unresolved D. This CDR3 is built from 15 residues. Trimming took 0 bases from V and 4 from J, leaving 13 bases between them. CDR1 is PRHDT, CDR2 FYEKMQ, per germline (reference sequence). The CDR3 coding sequence is TGTGCCAGCAGCTTAGGGATCGAGATAGAATACGAGCAGTACTTC. The encoded protein is CASSLGIEIEYEQYF.

This clonotype has more than one count but fewer than ten. The chain combines TRBV5-6 with TRBJ2-5; the match to TRBD1 covers 10 bases. The germline gives CDR1 SGHDT, CDR2 YYEEEE. This CDR3 comprises 15 residues. With 4 bases clipped from V and 6 bases from J, the junction kept 9 bases outside the gene matches. The DNA of the CDR3 is TGTGCCAGCAGCCCCGGACAGGGGGGGGTAAAGACCCAGTACTTC. The encoded protein is CASSPGQGGVKTQYF. Filled out from reference TRBV5-6 and TRBJ2-5, the complete variable domain reads DAGVTQSPTHLIKTRGQQVTLRCSPKSGHDTVSWYQQALGQGPQFIFQYYEEEERQRGNFPDRFSGHQFPNYSSELNVNALLLGDSALYLCASSPGQGGVKTQYFGPGTRLLVL.

This chain uses TRBV5-1 with TRBJ2-6; 7 nucleotides agree with TRBD1. V shed 2 bases and J 2 bases; nucleotides not matched to a gene: 7. Per the germline V gene, CDR1 is SGHRS and CDR2 is YFSETQ. The CDR3 spans 17 residues. Written as DNA, the CDR3 is TGCGCCAGCAGCTTTGACAGGGCCCTCGCTGGGGCCAACGTCCTGACTTTC. Its protein is CASSFDRALAGANVLTF. The full variable domain, rest sourced from reference TRBV5-1 and TRBJ2-6, is KAGVTQTPRYLIKTRGQQVTLSCSPISGHRSVSWYQQTPGQGLQFLFEYFSETQRNKGNFPGRFSGRQFSNSRSEMNVSTLELGDSALYLCASSFDRALAGANVLTFGAGSRLTVL.

The chain couples TRBV18 to TRBJ2-5, with a weak D call TRBD1 (5 bases). The CDR3 is 15 residues long. Trimming removed 2 bases at V and 5 bases at J, with 15 bases between. Germline-derived CDR1 and CDR2 are KGHSH and LQKENI. CDR3 region: CASSPKGPVFETQYF. CDR3 DNA: TGTGCCAGCTCACCAAAGGGGCCGGTTTTTGAGACCCAGTACTTC.

This clonotype was counted between two and nine times. This chain connects TRBV7-2 to TRBJ1-4; the match to TRBD1 covers 10 bases. Per germline, CDR1 SGHTA and CDR2 FQGNSA. With 5 bases clipped from V and 7 bases from J, the junction kept 7 bases outside the gene matches. The length of the CDR3 is 15 residues. The DNA for the CDR3 is TGTGCCAGCAGCAGGAGGACAGGGGGACTTGAAAAACTGTTTTTT. Its protein is CASSRRTGGLEKLFF.

The rearrangement links TRBV5-1 to TRBJ2-7, with TRBD2 matching 9 bases. Trimming removed 0 bases from V and 5 bases from J; junction bases left unmatched: 6. Germline CDR1 reads SGHRS; CDR2 reads YFSETQ. There are 15 residues in the CDR3. The CDR3 DNA follows: TGCGCCAGCAGCTTGGGGCTAGCGGGAATCAACGAGCAGTACTTC. Protein sequence: CASSLGLAGINEQYF.

This clonotype was detected many times. The gene calls are TRBV29-1 and TRBJ1-2; D perhaps matches TRBD1 (5 bases). Per the germline V gene, CDR1 is SQVTM and CDR2 is ANQGSEA. Trimming cost V 1 base and J 5 bases, with 11 bases left between them. The CDR3 sequence is 13 residues long. Here the CDR3 DNA reads TGCAGCGTTGAAGGGGGGTCTCGGTATGGCTACACCTTC. Amino acids: CSVEGGSRYGYTF.